What follows are 18 T cell receptor beta chains derived from one specimen sequenced in a study of beta chain features in type 1 diabetes. Overall study findings and caveats: Among all four CD4+ subsets, Type 1 diabetes patients had TCRB CDR3s that were moderately but significantly shorter.

The investigators reverse transcribed all of the isolated RNA, so they sequenced expressed TCRB transcripts. Libraries were prepared by immunoSEQ multiplex PCR; TCRdb keeps only in-frame clonotypes and omits some of them. The table records about 640,000 clones, over 10% of them present only once. Antigens for these TCRs are unknown. Sequencing was done on a sample of naive CD4+ T cells from blood. The receptors originated from a young man with type 1 diabetes.

A few counts support this clone. V and J are TRBV7-3 and TRBJ2-3; TRBD2 is a possible D gene (6 bases). V was trimmed by 2 bases and J by 4 bases, leaving 19 bases between them. The CDR3 covers 17 residues. Germline V gives CDR1 SGHTA, CDR2 FQGTGA. The CDR3 DNA follows: TGTGCCAGCAGCTTAGGGCGGGGCACCTTCTTCCCAGATACGCAGTATTTT. It specifies CASSLGRGTFFPDTQYF.

In its sample, this clone was seen a few times. The V call is TRBV11-2, the J call TRBJ1-5; possible D gene TRBD1, 5 bases. CDR1 and CDR2 (germline): SGHAT, FQNNGV. V was shortened by 3 bases and J by 3 bases, with 6 bases between the two germline ends. The CDR3 has 13 residues. The CDR3 sequence is CASSFRDNQPQHF. For the CDR3, the DNA is TGTGCCAGCAGCTTCAGGGACAATCAGCCCCAGCATTTT.

This rearrangement joins TRBV7-2 to TRBJ2-7; weak D call: TRBD1 (6 bases). The CDR3 consists of 13 residues. From germline, CDR1 is SGHTA and CDR2 FQGNSA. With 5 bases removed from V and 6 bases from J, the gap between germline ends came to 14 bases. CDR3 amino acids: CASSPQGPFEQYF. DNA for the CDR3: TGTGCCAGCAGCCCACAGGGCCCCTTCGAGCAGTACTTC.

The chain combines TRBV5-1 with TRBJ2-1, with D tentatively TRBD1 (6 bases). Germline V lookup: CDR1 SGHRS, CDR2 YFSETQ. The CDR3 covers 12 residues. Trimming shortened V by 4 bases and J by 10 bases, and 12 bases separated the two germline ends. Here the CDR3 reads CASSQTGTEQFF. CDR3 coding DNA: TGCGCCAGCAGCCAAACCGGGACAGAGCAGTTCTTC. Together with reference TRBV5-1 and TRBJ2-1, the CDR3 gives the full variable domain: KAGVTQTPRYLIKTRGQQVTLSCSPISGHRSVSWYQQTPGQGLQFLFEYFSETQRNKGNFPGRFSGRQFSNSRSEMNVSTLELGDSALYLCASSQTGTEQFFGPGTRLTVL.

In its sample, this clone was seen once. CDR3 sequence: CASSFAGGNYGYTF. The CDR3 nucleotides are TGTGCCAGCAGTTTCGCGGGGGGGAACTATGGCTACACCTTC. The rearrangement uses TRBV27 and TRBJ1-2; tentatively, D is TRBD1 (5 bases). There are 14 residues in the CDR3. Per germline, CDR1 MNHEY and CDR2 SMNVEV (reference sequence). V lost 3 bases to trimming and J lost 2 bases, with 10 bases between them.

This clone was picked up a small number of times. This chain connects TRBV28 to TRBJ1-5, with D tentatively TRBD1 (5 bases). The CDR3 runs 16 residues. V was clipped by 3 bases and J by 1 base, with 13 bases between them. Germline CDR1 and CDR2: MDHEN and SYDVKM. The DNA of the CDR3 is TGTGCCAGCAGTTTTAGTGGCAGGGCCAGCAATCAGCCCCAGCATTTT. Its protein is CASSFSGRASNQPQHF.

This clone has a handful of counts. The chain couples TRBV7-9 to TRBJ1-4; D not resolved. CDR1 and CDR2 from the germline V gene are SEHNR and FQNEAQ (reference sequence). V was cut by 5 bases and J by 1 base, with 11 bases left in between. The CDR3 is 15 residues long. CDR3 in amino acids: CASSLFGRTNEKLFF. DNA of the CDR3: TGTGCCAGCAGCCTGTTCGGGAGAACTAATGAAAAACTGTTTTTT.

This clone was found a few times. The chain has TRBV2 and TRBJ1-1; D gene unclear. Germline-derived CDR1 and CDR2 are SNHLY and FYNNEI. The CDR3 contains 10 residues. V was pared by 10 bases and J by 4 bases, with 7 bases between. For the CDR3, the DNA is TGTGCCACCCGGGGCACTGAAGCTTTCTTT. This encodes CATRGTEAFF. Filled out from reference TRBV2 and TRBJ1-1, the complete variable domain reads EPEVTQTPSHQVTQMGQEVILRCVPISNHLYFYWYRQILGQKVEFLVSFYNNEISEKSEIFDDQFSVERPDGSNFTLKIRSTKLEDSAMYFCATRGTEAFFGQGTRLTVV.

The J gene is TRBJ2-1, the V gene TRBV25-1; 10 nucleotides match TRBD2. This CDR3 comprises 15 residues. The V gene's germline CDR1 is MGHDK and CDR2 SYGVNS. J gave up 7 bases and V 4 bases, and 7 bases lay outside the gene matches. The CDR3 DNA reads TGTGCCAGCAGTGCCCTAGCGGGGGCACCAAATGAGCAGTTCTTC. It specifies CASSALAGAPNEQFF.

V usage is TRBV9 and J usage is TRBJ1-3; 9 nucleotides agree with TRBD1. The CDR3 has 16 amino acids. Germline V gives CDR1 SGDLS, CDR2 YYNGEE. The V segment lost 0 bases and the J segment 0 bases; nucleotides outside the gene matches: 1. CDR3 sequence: CASSVGGQGSGNTIYF. CDR3 nucleotides: TGTGCCAGCAGCGTAGGGGGACAGGGCTCTGGAAACACCATATATTTT. The full variable domain, completed using reference TRBV9 and TRBJ1-3, is DSGVTQTPKHLITATGQRVTLRCSPRSGDLSVYWYQQSLDQGLQFLIQYYNGEERAKGNILERFSAQQFPDLHSELNLSSLELGDSALYFCASSVGGQGSGNTIYFGEGSWLTVV.

A word on this clone: The same CDR3 arises from other DNA sequences in this sample as well. This chain uses TRBV9 with TRBJ2-7, with D perhaps being TRBD1 or TRBD2 (5 bases each). The CDR3 is 15 residues long. V lost 0 bases, J lost 0 bases, and 10 bases lay in between. Germline lookup yields CDR1 SGDLS and CDR2 YYNGEE. The CDR3 sequence is CASSVGGTVSYEQYF. In DNA, the CDR3 is TGTGCCAGCAGCGTAGGAGGGACCGTCTCCTACGAGCAGTACTTC. The full variable domain, in which reference TRBV9 and TRBJ2-7 provide the parts outside the CDR3, is DSGVTQTPKHLITATGQRVTLRCSPRSGDLSVYWYQQSLDQGLQFLIQYYNGEERAKGNILERFSAQQFPDLHSELNLSSLELGDSALYFCASSVGGTVSYEQYFGPGTRLTVT.

This chain connects TRBV6-1 to TRBJ2-7; maybe TRBD2 (5 bases). Germline CDR1 is MNHNS and CDR2 is SASEGT. This CDR3 is 14 amino acids long. The ends were cut back, 3 bases at V and 2 bases at J, with 11 bases in the middle. The CDR3 protein is CASSEAGPPYEQYF. CDR3 DNA: TGTGCCAGCAGTGAGGCGGGTCCCCCCTACGAGCAGTACTTC.

This clone was counted only a few times. The V gene is TRBV11-2, the J gene TRBJ2-7, with D uncertain. Germline V CDR1 and CDR2: SGHAT, FQNNGV. Trimming took 1 base from V and 11 from J, leaving 6 bases between them. The CDR3 contains 10 residues. The DNA for the CDR3 is TGTGCCAGCAGCTTAGCTGTGAAGTACTTC. Translation gives CASSLAVKYF.

This clone was detected a few times. This chain joins TRBV25-1 and TRBJ1-1; weak D call: TRBD1 (6 bases). CDR3 length: 16 amino acids. Trimming cost V 3 bases and J 7 bases, with 21 bases left between them. Germline loops: CDR1 MGHDK, CDR2 SYGVNS. CDR3 region: CASSDSALWDNDEAFF. CDR3 DNA: TGTGCCAGCAGTGACTCCGCATTGTGGGACAATGATGAAGCTTTCTTT.

V gene TRBV2 combines with J gene TRBJ2-7; 9 bases are a match to TRBD1. The V gene end was trimmed by 11 bases and the J gene end by 1 base; junction bases not matched to a gene: 6. This CDR3 has 13 amino acids. Germline V CDR1 and CDR2: SNHLY, FYNNEI. The CDR3 loop is CAGGGTGSYEQYF. As DNA, the CDR3 is TGTGCCGGGGGCGGGACAGGGTCCTACGAGCAGTACTTC.

This clone was observed a handful of times. V is TRBV10-3 and J is TRBJ1-4, with 10 positions matching TRBD1. Trimming took 5 bases from V and 0 from J; bases not matched to a gene: 9. CDR1 is ENHRY, CDR2 SYGVKD, per germline. This CDR3 has 18 residues. The CDR3 sequence: CAISPTPGQGTTNEKLFF. DNA of the CDR3: TGTGCCATCAGTCCCACTCCGGGACAGGGGACAACTAATGAAAAACTGTTTTTT.

The chain couples TRBV5-6 to TRBJ2-5, with 9 bases matching TRBD1. The CDR3 is made up of 14 amino acids. V was clipped by 1 base and J by 7 bases; unmatched bases: 5. Germline V CDR1 and CDR2: SGHDT, YYEEEE. This CDR3 reads CASSLWTGDVTQYF. CDR3 DNA: TGTGCCAGCAGCTTGTGGACAGGGGACGTGACCCAGTACTTC. The variable domain in full, completed from reference TRBV5-6 and TRBJ2-5, reads DAGVTQSPTHLIKTRGQQVTLRCSPKSGHDTVSWYQQALGQGPQFIFQYYEEEERQRGNFPDRFSGHQFPNYSSELNVNALLLGDSALYLCASSLWTGDVTQYFGPGTRLLVL.

In its sample, this clone was seen a few times. The chain uses TRBV25-1 and TRBJ2-3; the match to TRBD2 covers 8 bases. The CDR3 runs 15 residues. Germline-derived CDR1 and CDR2 are MGHDK and SYGVNS. V was clipped by 1 base and J by 5 bases; unmatched bases: 5. The CDR3 nucleotides are TGTGCCAGCAGTGAATGGCGGGGGGCCGAAGATACGCAGTATTTT. Translation: CASSEWRGAEDTQYF.